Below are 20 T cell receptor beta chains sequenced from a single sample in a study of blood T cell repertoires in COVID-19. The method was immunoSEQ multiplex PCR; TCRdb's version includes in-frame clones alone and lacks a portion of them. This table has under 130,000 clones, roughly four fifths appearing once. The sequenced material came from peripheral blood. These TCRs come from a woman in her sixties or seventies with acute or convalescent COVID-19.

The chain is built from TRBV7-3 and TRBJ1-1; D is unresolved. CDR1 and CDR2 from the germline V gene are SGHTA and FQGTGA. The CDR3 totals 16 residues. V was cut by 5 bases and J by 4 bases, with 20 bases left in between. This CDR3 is CASSRNGRASSTEAFF. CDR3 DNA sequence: TGTGCCAGCAGCCGGAATGGGAGGGCGTCGAGCACTGAAGCTTTCTTT.

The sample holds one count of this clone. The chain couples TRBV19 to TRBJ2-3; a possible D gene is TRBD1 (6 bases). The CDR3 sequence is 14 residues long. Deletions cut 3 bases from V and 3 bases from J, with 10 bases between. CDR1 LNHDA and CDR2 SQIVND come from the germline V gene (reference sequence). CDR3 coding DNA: TGTGCCAGTAGTATCAACAGGGAGACAGATACGCAGTATTTT. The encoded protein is CASSINRETDTQYF.

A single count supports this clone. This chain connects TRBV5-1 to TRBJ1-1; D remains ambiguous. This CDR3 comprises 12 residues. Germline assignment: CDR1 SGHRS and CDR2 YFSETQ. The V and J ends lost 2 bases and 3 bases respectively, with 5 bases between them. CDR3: CASSLTDTEAFF. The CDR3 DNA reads TGCGCCAGCAGCTTAACAGACACTGAAGCTTTCTTT.

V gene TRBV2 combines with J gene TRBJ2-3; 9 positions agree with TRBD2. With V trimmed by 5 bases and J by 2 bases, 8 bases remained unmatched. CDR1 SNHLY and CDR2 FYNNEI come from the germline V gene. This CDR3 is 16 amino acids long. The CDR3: CASSPGTSRNTDTQYF. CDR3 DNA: TGTGCCAGCAGTCCCGGGACTAGCCGGAACACAGATACGCAGTATTTT.

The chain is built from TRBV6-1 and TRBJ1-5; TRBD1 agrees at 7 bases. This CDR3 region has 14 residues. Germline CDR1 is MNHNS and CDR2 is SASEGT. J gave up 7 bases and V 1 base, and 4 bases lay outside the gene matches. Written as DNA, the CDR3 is TGTGCCAGCAGTGAAGGTGGGACAGCCCAGCCCCAGCATTTT. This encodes CASSEGGTAQPQHF.

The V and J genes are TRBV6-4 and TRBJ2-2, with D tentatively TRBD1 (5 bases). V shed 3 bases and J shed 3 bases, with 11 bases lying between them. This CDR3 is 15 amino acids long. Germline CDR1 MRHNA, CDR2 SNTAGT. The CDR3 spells CASSEEAGHTGELFF. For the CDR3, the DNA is TGTGCCAGCAGTGAAGAGGCAGGGCACACCGGGGAGCTGTTTTTT.

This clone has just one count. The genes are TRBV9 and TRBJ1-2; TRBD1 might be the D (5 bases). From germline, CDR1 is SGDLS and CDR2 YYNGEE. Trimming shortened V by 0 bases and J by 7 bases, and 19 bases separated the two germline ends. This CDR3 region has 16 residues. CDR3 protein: CASSVEDRRPISGYTF. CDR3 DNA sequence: TGTGCCAGCAGCGTAGAAGACAGACGTCCTATCTCTGGCTACACCTTC.

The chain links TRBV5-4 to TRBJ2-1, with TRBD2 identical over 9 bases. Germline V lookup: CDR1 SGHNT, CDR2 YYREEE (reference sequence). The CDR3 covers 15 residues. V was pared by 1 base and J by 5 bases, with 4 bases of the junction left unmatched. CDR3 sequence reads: CASSLKIAGDNEQFF. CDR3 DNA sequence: TGTGCCAGCAGCTTGAAGATAGCGGGGGACAATGAGCAGTTCTTC.

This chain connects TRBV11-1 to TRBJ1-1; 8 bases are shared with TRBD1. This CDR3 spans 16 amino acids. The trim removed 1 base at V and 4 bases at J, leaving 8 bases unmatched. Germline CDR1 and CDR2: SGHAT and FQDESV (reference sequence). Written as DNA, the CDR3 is TGTGCCAGCAGCTTAGGGCAGGGGGCCTTTGGCACTGAAGCTTTCTTT. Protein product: CASSLGQGAFGTEAFF.

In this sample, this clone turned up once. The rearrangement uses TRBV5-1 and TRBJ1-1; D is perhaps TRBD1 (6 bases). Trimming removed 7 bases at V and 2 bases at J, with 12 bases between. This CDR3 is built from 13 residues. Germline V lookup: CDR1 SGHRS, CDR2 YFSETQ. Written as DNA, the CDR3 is TGCGCCAGCGCGACAGGCCCAAACACTGAAGCTTTCTTT. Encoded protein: CASATGPNTEAFF. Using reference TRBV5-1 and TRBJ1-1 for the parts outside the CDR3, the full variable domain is KAGVTQTPRYLIKTRGQQVTLSCSPISGHRSVSWYQQTPGQGLQFLFEYFSETQRNKGNFPGRFSGRQFSNSRSEMNVSTLELGDSALYLCASATGPNTEAFFGQGTRLTVV.

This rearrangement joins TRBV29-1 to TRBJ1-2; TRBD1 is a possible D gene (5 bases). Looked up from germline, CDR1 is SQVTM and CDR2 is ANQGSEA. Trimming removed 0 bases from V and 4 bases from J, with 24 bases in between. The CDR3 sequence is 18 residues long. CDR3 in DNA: TGCAGCGTTGAAGAGCCGGGACTGGGAATAGGCGAATCCTATGGCTACACCTTC. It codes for CSVEEPGLGIGESYGYTF.

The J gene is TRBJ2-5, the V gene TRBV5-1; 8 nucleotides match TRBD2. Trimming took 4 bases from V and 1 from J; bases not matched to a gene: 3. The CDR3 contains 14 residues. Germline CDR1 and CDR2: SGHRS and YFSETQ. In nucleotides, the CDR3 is TGCGCCAGCAGCCCGAGCGGGGGCCAAGAGACCCAGTACTTC. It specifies CASSPSGGQETQYF.

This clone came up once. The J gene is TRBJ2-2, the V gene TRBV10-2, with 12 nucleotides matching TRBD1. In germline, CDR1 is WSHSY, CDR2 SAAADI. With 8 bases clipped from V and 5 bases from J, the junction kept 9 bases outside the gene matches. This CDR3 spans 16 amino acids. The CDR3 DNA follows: TGCGCCAGCGGGGGACAGGGGGCCCCGGGGACCGGGGAGCTGTTTTTT. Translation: CASGGQGAPGTGELFF.

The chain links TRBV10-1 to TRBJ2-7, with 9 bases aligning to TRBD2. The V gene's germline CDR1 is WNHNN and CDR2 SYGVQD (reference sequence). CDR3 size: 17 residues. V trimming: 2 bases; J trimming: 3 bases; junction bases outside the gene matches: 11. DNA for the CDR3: TGCGCCAGCAGTGAGAAGCGGGGGGCGTCGGGTCTCTACGAGCAGTACTTC. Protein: CASSEKRGASGLYEQYF.

The CDR3 bases are TGTGCCAGCAGTGAGCGGCTTCAAGAGACCCAGTACTTC. It is translated as CASSERLQETQYF. This chain links TRBV6-1 with TRBJ2-5; D gene ambiguous. The germline V gene has CDR1 MNHNS and CDR2 SASEGT. Trimming stripped 3 bases from V and 2 bases from J, with 7 bases between. The CDR3 has 13 amino acids.

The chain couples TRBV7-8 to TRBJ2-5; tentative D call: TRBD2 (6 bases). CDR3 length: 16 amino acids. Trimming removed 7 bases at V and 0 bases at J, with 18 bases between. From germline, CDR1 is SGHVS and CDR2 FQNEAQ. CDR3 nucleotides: TGTGCCAGCACCGAGGAGGGAGGAGGACACCAAGAGACCCAGTACTTC. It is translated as CASTEEGGGHQETQYF.

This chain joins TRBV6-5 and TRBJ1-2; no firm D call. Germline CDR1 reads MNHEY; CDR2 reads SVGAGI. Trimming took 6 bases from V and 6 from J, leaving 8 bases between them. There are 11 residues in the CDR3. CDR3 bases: TGTGCCAGCAGGGGGAGGGATGGCTACACCTTC. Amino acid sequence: CASRGRDGYTF.

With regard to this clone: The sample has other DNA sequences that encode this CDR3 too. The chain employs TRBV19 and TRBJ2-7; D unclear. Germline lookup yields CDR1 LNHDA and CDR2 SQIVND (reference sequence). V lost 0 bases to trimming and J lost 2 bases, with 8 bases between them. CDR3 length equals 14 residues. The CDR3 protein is CASSIDRGAYEQYF. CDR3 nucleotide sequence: TGTGCCAGTAGTATAGACAGAGGAGCCTACGAGCAGTACTTC.

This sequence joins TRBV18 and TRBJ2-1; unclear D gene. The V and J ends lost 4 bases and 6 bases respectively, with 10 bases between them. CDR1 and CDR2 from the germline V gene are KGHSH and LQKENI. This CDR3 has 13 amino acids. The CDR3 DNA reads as TGTGCCAGCTCACGTATCTCCAGCAATGAGCAGTTCTTC. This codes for CASSRISSNEQFF.

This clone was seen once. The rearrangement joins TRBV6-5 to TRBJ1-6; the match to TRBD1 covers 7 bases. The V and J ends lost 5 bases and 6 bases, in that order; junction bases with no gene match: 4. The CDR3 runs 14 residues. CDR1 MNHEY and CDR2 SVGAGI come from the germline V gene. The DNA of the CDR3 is TGTGCCAGCAGTAACAGGGGTCGTAATTCACCCCTCCACTTT. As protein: CASSNRGRNSPLHF.